Listed here are 14 T cell receptor beta chains from one sample, sequenced in a study of neurological immune-mediated disorders. TCRdb recomputed calls from the 5' RACE reads with MiXCR, one row per CDR3 protein. The table has tens of thousands of distinct CDR3 sequences, 3.9% seen once; the top ten hold 1% to 1.5%. The source material was PBMCs. The receptors here all came from a man in his thirties or forties with multiple sclerosis.

This clonotype has ten or more counts. The V call is TRBV9, the J call TRBJ1-2; 11 nucleotides line up with TRBD1. With 3 bases clipped from V and 2 bases from J, the junction kept 6 bases outside the gene matches. CDR3 size: 16 residues. Germline assignment: CDR1 SGDLS and CDR2 YYNGEE. DNA of the CDR3: TGTGCCAGCAGCGCCGGACAGGGGGCTTTCAACTATGGCTACACCTTC. Its translation is CASSAGQGAFNYGYTF.

This clonotype was detected ten times or more. The V gene is TRBV7-9, the J gene TRBJ2-5; a weak D match, TRBD2 (5 bases). The V end lost 1 base, the J end lost 5 bases, and 14 bases lay between the germline ends. Germline lookup yields CDR1 SEHNR and CDR2 FQNEAQ (reference sequence). CDR3 length: 15 amino acids. CDR3 in amino acids: CASSLEGSKRETQYF. CDR3 nucleotides: TGTGCCAGCAGCTTAGAGGGCTCAAAGCGGGAGACCCAGTACTTC. Full variable domain (outside the CDR3, taken from reference TRBV7-9 and TRBJ2-5): DTGVSQNPRHKITKRGQNVTFRCDPISEHNRLYWYRQTLGQGPEFLTYFQNEAQLEKSRLLSDRFSAERPKGSFSTLEIQRTEQGDSAMYLCASSLEGSKRETQYFGPGTRLLVL.

This clonotype came up a few times. V usage is TRBV7-8 and J usage is TRBJ2-2; possible D gene TRBD1, 5 bases. V lost 1 base to trimming and J lost 5 bases, with 5 bases between them. The CDR3 has 13 residues. Germline V gene sequence: CDR1 SGHVS, CDR2 FQNEAQ. The CDR3 spells CASSLEGTGELFF. The DNA for the CDR3 is TGTGCCAGCAGCTTAGAGGGGACCGGGGAGCTGTTTTTT. The full variable domain, rest sourced from reference TRBV7-8 and TRBJ2-2, is GAGVSQSPRYKVAKRGQDVALRCDPISGHVSLFWYQQALGQGPEFLTYFQNEAQLDKSGLPSDRFFAERPEGSVSTLKIQRTQQEDSAVYLCASSLEGTGELFFGEGSRLTVL.

This clonotype was detected many times. The rearrangement uses TRBV20-1 and TRBJ1-6; 9 bases match TRBD1. The CDR3 consists of 15 residues. Germline CDR1 and CDR2: DFQATT and SNEGSKA (reference sequence). V was clipped by 6 bases and J by 5 bases; unmatched bases: 8. The DNA of the CDR3 is TGCAGTGCCCCGACAGGGGGGACTAATAATTCACCCCTCCACTTT. Protein product: CSAPTGGTNNSPLHF.

On this clonotype itself: Since a much larger clone is just one base distant, this may be a read error. The rearrangement links TRBV27 to TRBJ1-2; D is uncertain. Germline V lookup: CDR1 MNHEY, CDR2 SMNVEV (reference sequence). Trimming cost V 6 bases and J 8 bases, with 13 bases left between them. The length of the CDR3 is 12 residues. CDR3 sequence: CASRRAFGGYTF. The CDR3 region has the DNA TGTGCCAGCAGGCGGGCCTTCGGGGGCTACACCTTC.

In its sample, this clonotype was seen many times. The rearrangement links TRBV9 to TRBJ1-1; 9 nucleotides align to TRBD1. The ends lost 5 bases at V and 7 bases at J; junction bases unmatched: 6. The germline V gene has CDR1 SGDLS and CDR2 YYNGEE. The CDR3 runs 13 residues. The CDR3 DNA reads TGTGCCAGCAGTACAGGGGGCACGGGTGAAGCTTTCTTT. Translated: CASSTGGTGEAFF.

The table lists this clonotype with many counts. The chain joins TRBV7-9 to TRBJ1-3, with D unclear. With 4 bases removed from V and 6 bases from J, the gap between germline ends came to 19 bases. The CDR3 is made up of 16 amino acids. The germline V gene has CDR1 SEHNR and CDR2 FQNEAQ (reference sequence). This CDR3 is CASSSQIRARENTIYF. The DNA of the CDR3 is TGTGCCAGCAGCTCCCAAATTCGGGCGAGAGAAAACACCATATATTTT.

This clonotype was counted between two and nine times. V and J are TRBV6-5 and TRBJ2-5, with D unclear. V lost 7 bases and J 2 bases, leaving 8 bases between the germline ends. Germline lookup yields CDR1 MNHEY and CDR2 SVGAGI. This CDR3 has 12 amino acids. CDR3 loop: CASKKGQETQYF. CDR3 coding DNA: TGTGCCAGCAAAAAAGGGCAAGAGACCCAGTACTTC.

This clonotype was seen repeatedly, ten times or more. This chain joins TRBV5-5 and TRBJ2-3, with D maybe TRBD1 (7 bases). The CDR3 covers 15 residues. The germline V gene has CDR1 SGHKS and CDR2 YYEKEE (reference sequence). Trimming removed 4 bases at V and 4 bases at J, with 16 bases between. The CDR3 here is CASSLYRGGSDTQYF. CDR3 DNA sequence: TGTGCCAGCAGCCTTTACAGGGGAGGTTCAGATACGCAGTATTTT. The entire variable domain, with the rest obtained from reference TRBV5-5 and TRBJ2-3, is as follows: DAGVTQSPTHLIKTRGQQVTLRCSPISGHKSVSWYQQVLGQGPQFIFQYYEKEERGRGNFPDRFSARQFPNYSSELNVNALLLGDSALYLCASSLYRGGSDTQYFGPGTRLTVL.

This clonotype was seen repeatedly, ten times or more. The chain uses TRBV12-3 or TRBV12-4 and TRBJ2-7; 7 bases match TRBD1. The ends lost 6 bases at V and 2 bases at J; junction bases unmatched: 4. This CDR3 contains 13 residues. The CDR3: CASSTTGAYEQYF. CDR3 coding DNA: TGTGCCAGCAGCACTACAGGGGCCTACGAGCAGTACTTC.

This clonotype has a count of ten or more. V is TRBV4-1 and J is TRBJ2-7; D may be TRBD2 (6 bases). CDR3 length: 13 residues. V gave up 1 base and J gave up 7 bases, with 11 bases separating them. Germline CDR1 reads MGHRA; CDR2 reads YSYEKL. In DNA form, the CDR3 reads TGCGCCAGCAGCCAAGGGACCGCGGGGGAGCAGTACTTC. It codes for CASSQGTAGEQYF.

There are many counts of this clonotype. The chain links TRBV20-1 to TRBJ2-1, with 7 bases that match TRBD2. The length of the CDR3 is 13 residues. V lost 8 bases and J lost 4; bases outside the gene matches: 8. Per germline, CDR1 DFQATT and CDR2 SNEGSKA (reference sequence). The DNA of the CDR3 is TGCAGTTCCATACGGGGGGAGTACAATGAGCAGTTCTTC. Translating it yields CSSIRGEYNEQFF.

This clonotype was detected ten times or more. The chain carries TRBV20-1 and TRBJ1-1; D gene ambiguous. CDR1 is DFQATT, CDR2 SNEGSKA, per germline (reference sequence). The CDR3 runs 12 residues. V lost 6 bases and J lost 1, with 9 bases in between. CDR3 amino acids: CSASSPNTEAFF. The CDR3, as DNA: TGCAGTGCGAGTTCTCCGAACACTGAAGCTTTCTTT.

In this sample, this clonotype turned up many times. The chain couples TRBV5-1 to TRBJ2-3; D might be TRBD1 or TRBD2, each matching 6 bases. V was shortened by 0 bases and J by 6 bases, with 20 bases between the two germline ends. The CDR3 length is 17 residues. Germline loops: CDR1 SGHRS, CDR2 YFSETQ. The CDR3 loop reads CASSLEGTGGGVDTQYF. CDR3 DNA: TGCGCCAGCAGCTTGGAAGGGACCGGGGGCGGTGTGGATACGCAGTATTTT.